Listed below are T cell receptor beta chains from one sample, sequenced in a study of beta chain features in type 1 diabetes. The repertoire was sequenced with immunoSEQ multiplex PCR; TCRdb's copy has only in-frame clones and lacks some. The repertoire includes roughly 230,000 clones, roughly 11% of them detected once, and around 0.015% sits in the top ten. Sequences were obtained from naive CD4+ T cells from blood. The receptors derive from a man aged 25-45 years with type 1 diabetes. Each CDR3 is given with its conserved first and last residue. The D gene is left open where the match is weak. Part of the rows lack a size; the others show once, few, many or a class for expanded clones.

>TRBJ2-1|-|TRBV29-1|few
CSVAYRVTNEQFF
TGCAGCGTTGCGTACAGGGTTACGAATGAGCAGTTCTTC
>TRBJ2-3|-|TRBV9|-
CASSVLARDTQYF
TGTGCCAGCAGCGTACTAGCGAGAGATACGCAGTATTTT
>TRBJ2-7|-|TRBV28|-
CASSLRYEQYF
TGTGCCAGCAGTTTACGCTACGAGCAGTACTTC
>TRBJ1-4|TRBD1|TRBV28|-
CASSSGQGAMGPSF
TGTGCCAGCAGCTCCGGACAGGGGGCCATGGGCCCTTCTTTT
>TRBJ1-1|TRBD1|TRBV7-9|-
CASSLAGTANTEAFF
TGTGCCAGCAGCTTAGCCGGGACAGCGAACACTGAAGCTTTCTTT
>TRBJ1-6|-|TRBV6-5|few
CASSSPGLDSPLHF
TGTGCCAGCAGTTCTCCGGGTTTGGATTCACCCCTCCACTTT
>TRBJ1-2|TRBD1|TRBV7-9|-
CASSLGTGDYGYTF
TGTGCCAGCAGCTTAGGAACAGGGGACTATGGCTACACCTTC
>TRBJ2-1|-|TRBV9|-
CASSRYAGSIYNEQFF
TGTGCCAGCAGCCGTTATGCAGGTTCCATCTACAATGAGCAGTTCTTC
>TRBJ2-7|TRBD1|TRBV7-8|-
CASSTGGSTYEQYF
TGTGCCAGCAGCACAGGGGGCTCGACCTACGAGCAGTACTTC
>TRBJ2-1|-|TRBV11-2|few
CASSTSWPMQFF
TGTGCCAGCAGTACCTCATGGCCAATGCAGTTCTTC
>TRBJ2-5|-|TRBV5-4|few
CASSRGAGQETQYF
TGTGCCAGCAGCCGGGGGGCAGGCCAAGAGACCCAGTACTTC
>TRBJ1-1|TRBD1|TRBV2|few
CASSVVRDRVNTEAFF
TGTGCCAGCAGTGTTGTTCGAGACAGGGTTAACACTGAAGCTTTCTTT
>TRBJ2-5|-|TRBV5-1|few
CASSLDPVQETQYF
TGCGCCAGCAGCTTGGATCCAGTCCAAGAGACCCAGTACTTC
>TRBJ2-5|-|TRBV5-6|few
CASSDQGRWEETQYF
TGTGCCAGCAGCGACCAGGGGAGATGGGAAGAGACCCAGTACTTC
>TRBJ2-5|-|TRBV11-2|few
CASSPGDYQETQYF
TGTGCCAGCAGCCCAGGGGATTACCAAGAGACCCAGTACTTC
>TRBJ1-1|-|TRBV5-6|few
CASSPTAMNTEAFF
TGTGCCAGCAGCCCGACAGCAATGAACACTGAAGCTTTCTTT
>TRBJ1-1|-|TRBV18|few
CASSRGTDEAFF
TGTGCCAGCTCACGCGGGACGGATGAAGCTTTCTTT
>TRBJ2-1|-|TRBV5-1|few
CASSPGGYNEQFF
TGCGCCAGCAGCCCTGGAGGTTACAATGAGCAGTTCTTC
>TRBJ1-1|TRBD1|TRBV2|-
CASSLQGAVGNTEAFF
TGTGCCAGCAGTCTACAGGGGGCGGTGGGTAACACTGAAGCTTTCTTT
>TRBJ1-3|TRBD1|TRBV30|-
CAWIVVDRLFSGNTIYF
TGTGCCTGGATCGTAGTGGACAGGCTGTTTTCTGGAAACACCATATATTTT
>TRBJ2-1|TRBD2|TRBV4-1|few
CASSPKKLGLAGDYNEQFF
TGCGCCAGCAGCCCAAAAAAGCTGGGACTAGCGGGGGATTACAATGAGCAGTTCTTC
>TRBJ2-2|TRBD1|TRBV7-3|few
CASSLRVRDSTTGELFF
TGTGCCAGCAGCTTAAGAGTGAGGGACAGCACCACCGGGGAGCTGTTTTTT
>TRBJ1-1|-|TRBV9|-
CASSVQAGTEAFF
TGTGCCAGCAGCGTGCAGGCGGGCACTGAAGCTTTCTTT
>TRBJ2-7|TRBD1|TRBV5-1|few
CASSLDPGTGGYEQYF
TGCGCCAGCAGCTTGGACCCCGGGACAGGGGGTTACGAGCAGTACTTC
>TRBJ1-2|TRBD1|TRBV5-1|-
CASSSGQGNYGYTF
TGCGCCAGCAGCTCTGGACAGGGCAACTATGGCTACACCTTC
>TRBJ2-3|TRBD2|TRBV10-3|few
CAISEKAGGRTDTQYF
TGTGCCATCAGTGAAAAAGCGGGGGGGCGCACAGATACGCAGTATTTT
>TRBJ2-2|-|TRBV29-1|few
CSVAVTAGTGELFF
TGCAGCGTTGCTGTGACAGCGGGCACCGGGGAGCTGTTTTTT
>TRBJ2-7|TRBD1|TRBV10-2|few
CASTMQGAYEQYF
TGCGCCAGCACCATGCAGGGGGCCTACGAGCAGTACTTC
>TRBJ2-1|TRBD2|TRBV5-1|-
CASSSRGGSYNEQFF
TGCGCCAGCAGTTCGCGGGGGGGCTCCTACAATGAGCAGTTCTTC
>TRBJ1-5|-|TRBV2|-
CASNGRARDQPQHF
TGTGCCAGCAATGGGCGGGCACGGGATCAGCCCCAGCATTTT
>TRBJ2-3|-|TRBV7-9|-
CASSLALSTDTQYF
TGTGCCAGCAGCTTAGCTCTTTCCACAGATACGCAGTATTTT
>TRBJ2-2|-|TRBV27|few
CASRRGQSNTGELFF
TGTGCCAGCAGGAGAGGACAGTCGAACACCGGGGAGCTGTTTTTT
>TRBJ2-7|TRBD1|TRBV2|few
CASSAGTGYEQYF
TGTGCCAGCAGTGCCGGGACAGGTTACGAGCAGTACTTC
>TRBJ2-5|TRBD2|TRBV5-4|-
CASSGRGGPETQYF
TGTGCCAGCAGCGGGCGGGGGGGCCCAGAGACCCAGTACTTC
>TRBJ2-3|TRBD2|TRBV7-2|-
CASSLASGGTDTQYF
TGTGCCAGCAGCTTAGCAAGCGGGGGCACAGATACGCAGTATTTT
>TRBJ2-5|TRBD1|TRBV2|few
CASSYGTGSETQYF
TGTGCCAGCAGTTATGGGACAGGTTCAGAGACCCAGTACTTC
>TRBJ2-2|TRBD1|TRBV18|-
CASSPSGTGLPGELFF
TGTGCCAGCTCACCATCCGGGACAGGGCTGCCCGGGGAGCTGTTTTTT
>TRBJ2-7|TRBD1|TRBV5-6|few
CASSSGTVSYEQYF
TGTGCCAGCAGCTCCGGGACAGTTTCCTACGAGCAGTACTTC
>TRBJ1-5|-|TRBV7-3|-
CASSPEGNQPQHF
TGTGCCAGCAGCCCGGAGGGTAATCAGCCCCAGCATTTT
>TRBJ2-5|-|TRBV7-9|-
CASSSGGGRETQYF
TGTGCCAGCAGCTCAGGGGGAGGTCGAGAGACCCAGTACTTC
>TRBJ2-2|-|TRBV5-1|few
CASSPTANTGELFF
TGCGCCAGCAGCCCGACAGCAAACACCGGGGAGCTGTTTTTT
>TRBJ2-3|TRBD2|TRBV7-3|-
CASSLRRVAGGSTDTQYF
TGTGCCAGCAGCTTAAGAAGGGTAGCGGGGGGCAGCACAGATACGCAGTATTTT
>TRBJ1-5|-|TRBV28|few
CASSLINQPQHF
TGTGCCAGCAGTTTAATAAATCAGCCCCAGCATTTT
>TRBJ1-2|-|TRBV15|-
CATSRDPGNYGYTF
TGTGCCACCAGCAGAGATCCAGGAAACTATGGCTACACCTTC
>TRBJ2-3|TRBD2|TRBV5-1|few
CASSLLGLAGYTDTQYF
TGCGCCAGCAGCTTGTTAGGACTAGCGGGGTACACAGATACGCAGTATTTT
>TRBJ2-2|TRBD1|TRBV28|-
CASLGTGGTGELFF
TGTGCCAGCCTTGGGACAGGGGGCACCGGGGAGCTGTTTTTT
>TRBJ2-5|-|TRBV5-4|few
CASSLGQGETQYF
TGTGCCAGCAGCTTGGGCCAGGGGGAGACCCAGTACTTC
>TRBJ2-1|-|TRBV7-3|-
CASSSPGTHEQFF
TGTGCCAGCAGCTCCCCCGGGACTCATGAGCAGTTCTTC
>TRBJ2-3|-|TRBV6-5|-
CASRQGHTDTQYF
TGTGCCAGCAGACAGGGACACACAGATACGCAGTATTTT
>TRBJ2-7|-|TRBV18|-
CASSPQGSSYEQYF
TGTGCCAGCTCACCACAGGGGTCCTCCTACGAGCAGTACTTC
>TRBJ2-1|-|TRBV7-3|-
CASSSLGGSHEQFF
TGTGCCAGCAGCTCCCTTGGAGGAAGCCATGAGCAGTTCTTC
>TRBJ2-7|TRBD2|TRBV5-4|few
CASSQGLAGGSYEQYF
TGTGCCAGCAGCCAGGGACTAGCGGGTGGCTCCTACGAGCAGTACTTC
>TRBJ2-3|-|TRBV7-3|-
CASSPAYSTDTQYF
TGTGCCAGCAGCCCCGCCTACAGCACAGATACGCAGTATTTT
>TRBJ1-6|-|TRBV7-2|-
CASSSSADNSPLHF
TGTGCCAGCAGCTCGTCAGCGGACAATTCACCCCTCCACTTT
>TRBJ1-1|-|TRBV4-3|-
CASSQEFGRANTEAFF
TGCGCCAGCAGCCAAGAATTTGGCAGGGCGAACACTGAAGCTTTCTTT
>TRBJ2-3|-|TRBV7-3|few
CASSPGGPSDTQYF
TGTGCCAGCAGCCCGGGGGGCCCCTCAGATACGCAGTATTTT
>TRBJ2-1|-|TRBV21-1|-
CASSTPNEQFF
TGTGCCAGCAGCACCCCTAATGAGCAGTTCTTC
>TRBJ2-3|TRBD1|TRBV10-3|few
CAISLQGQSTDTQYF
TGTGCCATCAGTCTTCAGGGACAGAGCACAGATACGCAGTATTTT
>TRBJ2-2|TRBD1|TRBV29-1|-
CSGGDLAGGTGELFF
TGCAGCGGAGGGGATTTGGCAGGGGGAACCGGGGAGCTGTTTTTT
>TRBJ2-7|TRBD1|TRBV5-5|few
CASSLVGGQVGSAYEQYF
TGTGCCAGCAGCTTGGTGGGGGGACAGGTTGGGTCGGCCTACGAGCAGTACTTC